The 27 T cell receptor beta chains below were found in one sample sequenced in a study of cytomegalovirus exposure and HLA in healthy donors. The PCR used 60 Vbeta and 13 Jbeta primers. TCRdb's copy holds only in-frame clones and misses some; the assay was immunoSEQ multiplex PCR. This sample contains about 200,000 clones. Sequencing was done on a sample of PBMCs. Receptors originate from a boy younger than 18 in good health and CMV-seronegative.

The chain carries TRBV4-1 and TRBJ2-2, with D perhaps matching TRBD1 (5 bases). Trimming shortened V by 1 base and J by 2 bases, and 17 bases separated the two germline ends. The CDR3 is 18 amino acids. Germline V gene data show CDR1 as MGHRA and CDR2 as YSYEKL. The CDR3 nucleotides are TGCGCCAGCAGCCAAGGGACCTTTTTTGACAGTAACACCGGGGAGCTGTTTTTT. Translated: CASSQGTFFDSNTGELFF.

V usage is TRBV28 and J usage is TRBJ2-6; possible D gene TRBD2, 7 bases. Germline V gene data show CDR1 as MDHEN and CDR2 as SYDVKM. The CDR3 length is 13 residues. The V and J ends lost 6 bases and 8 bases respectively, with 11 bases between them. The CDR3 sequence is CASRRGASNVLTF. The CDR3 DNA reads as TGTGCCAGCAGACGGGGGGCGTCCAACGTCCTGACTTTC.

The chain combines TRBV18 with TRBJ2-7, with TRBD2 identical over 8 bases. Per the germline V gene, CDR1 is KGHSH and CDR2 is LQKENI. The CDR3 runs to 14 residues. The V gene end was trimmed by 5 bases and the J gene end by 5 bases; junction bases not matched to a gene: 8. As DNA, the CDR3 is TGTGCCAGCTCAGGATTCGGGGGGGGCCACGAGCAGTACTTC. This translates into CASSGFGGGHEQYF.

The chain couples TRBV7-9 to TRBJ2-1; TRBD2 aligns across 13 bases. Trimming removed 8 bases from V and 0 bases from J; junction bases left unmatched: 7. The CDR3 contains 17 residues. Germline V gives CDR1 SEHNR, CDR2 FQNEAQ (reference sequence). The CDR3 reads CASEGLAGSSSYNEQFF. The CDR3, as DNA: TGTGCCAGCGAGGGACTAGCGGGGTCTAGCTCCTACAATGAGCAGTTCTTC.

The genes are TRBV6-5 and TRBJ1-2; 7 bases fit TRBD1. The V segment lost 6 bases and the J segment 4 bases; nucleotides outside the gene matches: 11. The CDR3 is made up of 15 amino acids. Germline lookup yields CDR1 MNHEY and CDR2 SVGAGI. The CDR3 DNA sequence: TGTGCCAGCAGCCCAGGGGGGAATCGGGGCTATGGCTACACCTTC. Its translation: CASSPGGNRGYGYTF.

The rearrangement links TRBV6-6 to TRBJ2-7; 7 bases fit TRBD1. This CDR3 comprises 15 residues. Germline CDR1 and CDR2: MNHNY and SVGAGI (reference sequence). Unmatched junction bases numbered 10, after V lost 5 bases and J lost 3 bases. The CDR3 DNA is TGTGCCAGCAGTAAAACCACAGGGGACCTCTACGAGCAGTACTTC. Translation: CASSKTTGDLYEQYF.

The chain joins TRBV27 to TRBJ2-4, with 10 bases fitting TRBD2. This CDR3 contains 16 residues. Germline-derived CDR1 and CDR2 are MNHEY and SMNVEV (reference sequence). The ends lost 5 bases at V and 0 bases at J; junction bases unmatched: 4. Here the CDR3 DNA reads TGTGCCAGCAGTCCCGGGACTAGCGTAGCCAAAAACATTCAGTACTTC. Translation gives CASSPGTSVAKNIQYF.

The rearrangement links TRBV4-1 to TRBJ1-6; possible D gene TRBD1, 5 bases. Between the trimmed V and J ends, which lost 4 bases and 4 bases, there was a span of 17 bases. The germline V gene encodes CDR1 MGHRA and CDR2 YSYEKL. This CDR3 has 17 amino acids. In DNA, the CDR3 is TGCGCCAGCAGCCCCAGAGAGATGACAGAATATAATTCACCCCTCCACTTT. Its protein is CASSPREMTEYNSPLHF.

V and J are TRBV7-8 and TRBJ1-2; D may be TRBD1 (5 bases). V was trimmed by 2 bases and J by 5 bases, leaving 15 bases between them. Germline V gives CDR1 SGHVS, CDR2 FQNEAQ. This CDR3 has 15 amino acids. The CDR3 sequence is CASSLPGGGTYGYTF. Here the CDR3 DNA reads TGTGCCAGCAGCTTACCCGGTGGGGGGACGTATGGCTACACCTTC.

The J gene is TRBJ2-7, the V gene TRBV2; possibly TRBD1 for D (5 bases). Per germline, CDR1 SNHLY and CDR2 FYNNEI. The ends were cut back, 10 bases at V and 0 bases at J, with 10 bases in the middle. CDR3 length: 12 amino acids. CDR3 amino acids: CATKTVSYEQYF. CDR3 nucleotide sequence: TGTGCCACCAAGACAGTCTCCTACGAGCAGTACTTC.

The chain combines TRBV6-5 with TRBJ2-7, with a tentative D call TRBD1 (5 bases). Trimming stripped 5 bases from V and 4 bases from J, with 9 bases between. The CDR3 length is 12 residues. Germline CDR1 MNHEY, CDR2 SVGAGI. The CDR3 bases are TGTGCCAGCAGTGAGCGACAGTACGAGCAGTACTTC. Residues: CASSERQYEQYF.

The J gene is TRBJ1-1, the V gene TRBV19; D is undetermined. Looked up from germline, CDR1 is LNHDA and CDR2 is SQIVND (reference sequence). CDR3 size: 14 residues. V gave up 6 bases and J gave up 5 bases, with 16 bases separating them. The CDR3 is CASSSGRSGTEAFF. Written as DNA, the CDR3 is TGTGCCAGTAGCAGCGGGAGAAGCGGGACTGAAGCTTTCTTT. Complete variable domain (other parts from reference TRBV19 and TRBJ1-1): DGGITQSPKYLFRKEGQNVTLSCEQNLNHDAMYWYRQDPGQGLRLIYYSQIVNDFQKGDIAEGYSVSREKKESFPLTVTSAQKNPTAFYLCASSSGRSGTEAFFGQGTRLTVV.

This sequence joins TRBV6-1 and TRBJ2-3; TRBD2 agrees at 9 bases. CDR1 and CDR2 (germline): MNHNS, SASEGT. V shed 2 bases and J 10 bases; nucleotides not matched to a gene: 13. The CDR3 sequence is 16 residues long. CDR3 amino acids: CASSESVGSGGEAQYF. CDR3 in DNA: TGTGCCAGCAGTGAATCGGTTGGTAGCGGGGGAGAAGCGCAGTATTTT.

J is TRBJ1-2 and V is TRBV5-1; 11 bases line up with TRBD1. CDR3 length: 13 residues. The germline CDR1 and CDR2 sequences are SGHRS and YFSETQ. The V segment lost 4 bases and the J segment 5 bases; nucleotides outside the gene matches: 1. CDR3 sequence reads: CASSRDRGYGYTF. As DNA, the CDR3 is TGCGCCAGCAGCCGGGACAGGGGGTATGGCTACACCTTC.

V gene TRBV7-9 combines with J gene TRBJ2-1; 8 nucleotides agree with TRBD1. V lost 5 bases to trimming and J lost 5 bases; unmatched junction nucleotides: 14. Germline V lookup: CDR1 SEHNR, CDR2 FQNEAQ (reference sequence). This CDR3 region has 17 residues. The CDR3 sequence is CASSNLPGQGRNNEQFF. The CDR3 DNA reads TGTGCCAGCAGCAACCTCCCCGGACAGGGACGTAACAATGAGCAGTTCTTC.

The J gene is TRBJ2-3, the V gene TRBV7-3; 8 nucleotides align to TRBD1. Trimming removed 2 bases from V and 5 bases from J; junction bases left unmatched: 3. The CDR3 is made up of 14 amino acids. Per germline, CDR1 SGHTA and CDR2 FQGTGA. The DNA of the CDR3 is TGTGCCAGCAGCTTACAGGGGGCGGGAGATACGCAGTATTTT. This gives the protein CASSLQGAGDTQYF. The variable domain in full, completed from reference TRBV7-3 and TRBJ2-3, reads GAGVSQTPSNKVTEKGKYVELRCDPISGHTALYWYRQSLGQGPEFLIYFQGTGAADDSGLPNDRFFAVRPEGSVSTLKIQRTERGDSAVYLCASSLQGAGDTQYFGPGTRLTVL.

The rearrangement links TRBV5-1 to TRBJ2-5; TRBD1 matches at 8 bases. Germline CDR1 is SGHRS and CDR2 is YFSETQ. The CDR3 loop spans 14 amino acids. V shed 2 bases, J shed 5 bases, and the junction held 5 bases outside the gene matches. CDR3 in amino acids: CASSLQGGAETQYF. CDR3 sequence (DNA): TGCGCCAGCAGCTTACAGGGGGGCGCGGAGACCCAGTACTTC.

The chain employs TRBV5-4 and TRBJ2-7, with a possible D match to TRBD2 (5 bases). The ends were cut back, 4 bases at V and 3 bases at J, with 17 bases in the middle. This CDR3 has 15 amino acids. CDR1 is SGHNT and CDR2 is YYREEE in the germline V gene (reference sequence). The CDR3 spells CASSGGLSVGYEQYF. The CDR3, as DNA: TGTGCCAGCAGCGGCGGACTTAGCGTGGGCTACGAGCAGTACTTC.

The chain uses TRBV5-6 and TRBJ1-2; 10 positions match TRBD1. CDR3 length: 16 amino acids. The ends lost 4 bases at V and 3 bases at J; junction bases unmatched: 9. Germline loops: CDR1 SGHDT, CDR2 YYEEEE. This CDR3 is CASSRTGGGWDYGYTF. In DNA, the CDR3 is TGTGCCAGCAGCCGGACAGGGGGAGGGTGGGACTATGGCTACACCTTC.

The chain carries TRBV19 and TRBJ2-1; TRBD1 agrees at 9 bases. CDR3 length: 14 residues. Germline values: CDR1 LNHDA, CDR2 SQIVND (reference sequence). Unmatched junction bases numbered 9, after V lost 7 bases and J lost 8 bases. CDR3 in amino acids: CASTPGQGFDEQFF. The DNA for the CDR3 is TGTGCCAGTACCCCGGGACAGGGATTCGATGAGCAGTTCTTC.

The chain employs TRBV5-1 and TRBJ2-1; 7 nucleotides line up with TRBD2. V was pared by 3 bases and J by 8 bases, with 11 bases of the junction left unmatched. The CDR3 contains 15 residues. CDR1 and CDR2 (germline): SGHRS, YFSETQ. CDR3 DNA: TGCGCCAGCAGCTGGGGGGGAGGGGCGGACCATGAGCAGTTCTTC. Its translation: CASSWGGGADHEQFF.

The chain recombines TRBV6-5 with TRBJ1-2, with D possibly TRBD1 on 6 matching bases. Trimming left V 6 bases short and J 1 base short, with 15 bases between. The germline CDR1 and CDR2 sequences are MNHEY and SVGAGI. CDR3 size: 15 residues. The CDR3 sequence: CASSKQQGNNYGYTF. The CDR3 coding sequence is TGTGCCAGCAGCAAACAGCAGGGGAATAACTATGGCTACACCTTC.

The chain is built from TRBV11-2 and TRBJ1-2, with 7 bases matching TRBD1. Trimming cost V 3 bases and J 6 bases; bases outside gene matches: 7. The CDR3 totals 14 residues. Germline V lookup: CDR1 SGHAT, CDR2 FQNNGV. Here the CDR3 DNA reads TGTGCCAGCAGCTTCGGTCAGGGGGAGCATGGCTACACCTTC. This codes for CASSFGQGEHGYTF.

The gene calls are TRBV14 and TRBJ2-7; D perhaps matches TRBD1 (7 bases). With 1 base removed from V and 0 bases from J, the gap between germline ends came to 10 bases. CDR3 length: 15 amino acids. Germline V gene sequence: CDR1 SGHDN, CDR2 FVKESK. This CDR3 reads CASSQGQGGSYEQYF. The CDR3 nucleotides are TGTGCCAGCAGCCAAGGACAGGGAGGCTCCTACGAGCAGTACTTC.

V usage is TRBV4-1 and J usage is TRBJ1-1; no clear D. Trimming removed 3 bases at V and 5 bases at J, with 10 bases between. The CDR3 has 13 residues. Germline CDR1 and CDR2: MGHRA and YSYEKL. CDR3 amino acids: CASSQAARTEAFF. The CDR3 nucleotides read TGCGCCAGCAGCCAGGCGGCCAGAACTGAAGCTTTCTTT.

The chain is built from TRBV7-2 and TRBJ1-5; TRBD1 is a possible D gene (5 bases). This CDR3 comprises 17 residues. Germline-derived CDR1 and CDR2 are SGHTA and FQGNSA. Trimming took 1 base from V and 2 from J, leaving 15 bases between them. CDR3 region: CASSLDPPGLGNQPQHF. CDR3 DNA: TGTGCCAGCAGCTTAGACCCCCCAGGGCTCGGCAATCAGCCCCAGCATTTT.

The CDR3 DNA reads as TGTGCCAGCAGCGTCAGTACAGGAGACAATGAGCAGTTCTTC. Translation: CASSVSTGDNEQFF. The rearrangement joins TRBV9 to TRBJ2-1, with a possible D match to TRBD1 (5 bases). The CDR3 is made up of 14 amino acids. Germline-derived CDR1 and CDR2 are SGDLS and YYNGEE. The V gene lost 2 bases and the J gene lost 5 bases, with 11 bases spanning the gap.